The 10 T cell receptor beta chains presented below share a single source sample, sequenced in a study of blood T cell repertoires in COVID-19. TCRdb's table, derived via immunoSEQ multiplex PCR, lists solely in-frame clones and lacks some. The table has 180,000 or so clones, approximately 80% seen once; the top ten hold approximately 15%. The sequencing input was PBMCs or T cells enriched from blood (not recorded which). These TCRs come from a man aged 55-75 years who had been exposed to COVID-19.

Comment on this clone: Other nucleotide sequences from this sample produce the same CDR3. The V call is TRBV9, the J call TRBJ1-2, with TRBD1 identical over 9 bases. V lost 2 bases and J lost 6; bases outside the gene matches: 2. The CDR3 runs 13 residues. Germline CDR1 is SGDLS and CDR2 is YYNGEE. The CDR3 reads CASSVGQGDGYTF. The CDR3, as DNA: TGTGCCAGCAGCGTGGGACAGGGAGATGGCTACACCTTC. Based on the CDR3 plus reference TRBV9 and TRBJ1-2, the full variable domain is DSGVTQTPKHLITATGQRVTLRCSPRSGDLSVYWYQQSLDQGLQFLIQYYNGEERAKGNILERFSAQQFPDLHSELNLSSLELGDSALYFCASSVGQGDGYTFGSGTRLTVV.

The V gene is TRBV30, the J gene TRBJ1-3, with 9 bases fitting TRBD1. CDR3 size: 15 residues. V lost 4 bases, J lost 4 bases, and 8 bases stayed unmatched. Germline V lookup: CDR1 GTSNPN, CDR2 SVGIG (reference sequence). The CDR3 protein is CAWTATGGPGNTIYF. The CDR3 region has the DNA TGTGCCTGGACCGCCACAGGGGGCCCGGGAAACACCATATATTTT.

CDR3 nucleotide sequence: TGTGCCAGCAGTTACTTGACGGGGAGCGAAAAACTGTTTTTT. Residues: CASSYLTGSEKLFF. The chain uses TRBV6-2 or TRBV6-3 and TRBJ1-4; the D is unclear. With 1 base removed from V and 8 bases from J, the gap between germline ends came to 11 bases. From germline, CDR1 is MNHEY and CDR2 SVGEGT. This CDR3 spans 14 amino acids.

V usage is TRBV27 and J usage is TRBJ1-5; the match to TRBD1 covers 9 bases. This CDR3 has 18 amino acids. V trimming: 0 bases; J trimming: 3 bases; junction bases outside the gene matches: 9. Germline lookup yields CDR1 MNHEY and CDR2 SMNVEV (reference sequence). In DNA form, the CDR3 reads TGTGCCAGCAGTTTATCGGCCGTACAGGGGGCTATCAATCAGCCCCAGCATTTT. It specifies CASSLSAVQGAINQPQHF.

The V call is TRBV19, the J call TRBJ1-2; D possibly corresponds to TRBD1 (6 bases). Trimming took off 3 bases at V and 4 bases at J, with 12 bases between the two ends. The CDR3 covers 14 residues. Germline values: CDR1 LNHDA, CDR2 SQIVND (reference sequence). CDR3 DNA sequence: TGTGCCAGTAGTATTGCAGGGACAATCTATGGCTACACCTTC. Amino acid sequence: CASSIAGTIYGYTF.

The rearrangement joins TRBV19 to TRBJ1-5; D ambiguous. This CDR3 has 14 residues. CDR1 LNHDA and CDR2 SQIVND come from the germline V gene (reference sequence). Trimming shortened V by 1 base and J by 2 bases, and 6 bases separated the two germline ends. This CDR3 is CASSIVRGNQPQHF. The CDR3 nucleotides are TGTGCCAGTAGTATAGTGAGGGGCAATCAGCCCCAGCATTTT.

This clone showed up just once. This chain links TRBV28 with TRBJ1-6, with D possibly being TRBD1 (6 bases). Germline V gene sequence: CDR1 MDHEN, CDR2 SYDVKM. The CDR3 sequence is 15 residues long. Deletions cut 5 bases from V and 7 bases from J, with 15 bases between. The CDR3 region is CASSQMTGSNSPLHF. CDR3 bases: TGTGCCAGCAGTCAAATGACAGGATCAAATTCACCCCTCCACTTT.

The rearrangement links TRBV10-3 to TRBJ1-6, with 9 bases fitting TRBD1. With V trimmed by 3 bases and J by 7 bases, 4 bases remained unmatched. The germline gives CDR1 ENHRY, CDR2 SYGVKD. This CDR3 region has 15 residues. The CDR3 DNA is TGTGCCATCAGTGACTACACAGGGGGCAATTCACCCCTCCACTTT. This translates into CAISDYTGGNSPLHF.

The chain joins TRBV7-9 to TRBJ2-2, with 9 positions matching TRBD1. Trimming took 4 bases from V and 7 from J; bases not matched to a gene: 7. The CDR3 is 15 amino acids. Germline CDR1 is SEHNR and CDR2 is FQNEAQ (reference sequence). This CDR3 is CASSSTGGSGGELFF. The CDR3 DNA reads as TGTGCCAGCAGCTCAACAGGGGGCTCTGGCGGGGAGCTGTTTTTT.

This chain connects TRBV7-2 to TRBJ2-7; 8 bases are shared with TRBD1. CDR3 length: 15 residues. CDR1 is SGHTA, CDR2 FQGNSA, per germline. V lost 1 base, J lost 4 bases, and 6 bases stayed unmatched. The CDR3 sequence: CASSLGQGFRYEQYF. In nucleotides, the CDR3 is TGTGCCAGCAGCTTAGGACAGGGGTTTAGGTACGAGCAGTACTTC.